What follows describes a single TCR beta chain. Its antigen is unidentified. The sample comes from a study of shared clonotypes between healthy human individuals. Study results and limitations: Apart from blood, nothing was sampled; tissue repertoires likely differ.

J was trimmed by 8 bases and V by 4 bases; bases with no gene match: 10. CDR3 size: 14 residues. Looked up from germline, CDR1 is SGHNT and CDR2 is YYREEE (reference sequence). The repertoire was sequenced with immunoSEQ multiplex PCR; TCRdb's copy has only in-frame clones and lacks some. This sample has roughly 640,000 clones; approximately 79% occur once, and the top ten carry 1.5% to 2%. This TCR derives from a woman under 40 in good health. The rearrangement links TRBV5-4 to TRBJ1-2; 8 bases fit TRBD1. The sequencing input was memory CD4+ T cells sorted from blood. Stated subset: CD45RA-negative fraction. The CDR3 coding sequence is TGTGCCAGCAGCCTGGGTTACAGGGGGTCGGGCTACACCTTC. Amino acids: CASSLGYRGSGYTF. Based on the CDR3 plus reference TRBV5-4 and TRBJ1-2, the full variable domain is ETGVTQSPTHLIKTRGQQVTLRCSSQSGHNTVSWYQQALGQGPQFIFQYYREEENGRGNFPPRFSGLQFPNYSSELNVNALELDDSALYLCASSLGYRGSGYTFGSGTRLTVV.